The rows below give T cell receptor beta chains drawn from one sample of a study of cytomegalovirus exposure and HLA in healthy donors. Sequenced by immunoSEQ multiplex PCR; TCRdb stores in-frame clones only, minus some. The sample shows about 150,000 clones, approximately 72% of them seen only once. The sequencing input was PBMCs. Source of these receptors: a woman aged 55-75 years in good health and CMV-seronegative. Each CDR3 is given with its conserved first and last residue. The order of the fields is clone size, D gene, V gene, J gene, CDR3 DNA, CDR3 protein. A D gene is named only where the DNA matches it firmly. Clone size, where shown, is once, few, many, or a class for clones that have expanded.

abundance: -
d_gene: -
v_gene: TRBV9
j_gene: TRBJ2-5
CDR3nt: TGTGCCAGCAGCGTAGCGGCAGGGCAAGAGACCCAGTACTTC
CDR3aa: CASSVAAGQETQYF

abundance: once
d_gene: -
v_gene: TRBV6-1
j_gene: TRBJ2-5
CDR3nt: TGTGCCAGCTCACAGCTTCAAGAGACCCAGTACTTC
CDR3aa: CASSQLQETQYF

abundance: -
d_gene: -
v_gene: TRBV7-9
j_gene: TRBJ2-3
CDR3nt: TGTGCCAGCAGCTTCCAGGCGGGGGCCGTAGATACGCAGTATTTT
CDR3aa: CASSFQAGAVDTQYF

abundance: -
d_gene: -
v_gene: TRBV9
j_gene: TRBJ2-3
CDR3nt: TGTGCCAGCAGCTTGACAGGTTATAGCACAGATACGCAGTATTTT
CDR3aa: CASSLTGYSTDTQYF

abundance: -
d_gene: -
v_gene: TRBV7-8
j_gene: TRBJ2-1
CDR3nt: TGTGCCGGGGGGGCGGGGTTTGGTGAGCAGTTCTTC
CDR3aa: CAGGAGFGEQFF

abundance: -
d_gene: -
v_gene: TRBV5-1
j_gene: TRBJ2-5
CDR3nt: TGCGCCAGCCGCTACCGACTCCAAGAGACCCAGTACTTC
CDR3aa: CASRYRLQETQYF

abundance: few
d_gene: TRBD1
v_gene: TRBV6-5
j_gene: TRBJ1-5
CDR3nt: TGTGCCAGCAGTGTCGGGACAGGGTCCGATCAGCCCCAGCATTTT
CDR3aa: CASSVGTGSDQPQHF

abundance: once
d_gene: -
v_gene: TRBV6-5
j_gene: TRBJ2-7
CDR3nt: TGTGCCAGCAGTTACGACAGGATCAGCTCCTACGAGCAGTACTTC
CDR3aa: CASSYDRISSYEQYF

abundance: few
d_gene: TRBD1
v_gene: TRBV19
j_gene: TRBJ2-2
CDR3nt: TGTGCCAGTAGTATTTCCCAGGGGGCGAACACCGGGGAGCTGTTTTTT
CDR3aa: CASSISQGANTGELFF

abundance: -
d_gene: TRBD1
v_gene: TRBV6-1
j_gene: TRBJ1-5
CDR3nt: TGTGCCAGCAGTTCGGGACAGTCATTTGAGCCCCAGCATTTT
CDR3aa: CASSSGQSFEPQHF

abundance: once
d_gene: TRBD2
v_gene: TRBV7-9
j_gene: TRBJ2-3
CDR3nt: TGTGCCAGCAGCTTAGCGGGACTAGGTACAGATACGCAGTATTTT
CDR3aa: CASSLAGLGTDTQYF

abundance: -
d_gene: TRBD1
v_gene: TRBV12-5
j_gene: TRBJ2-7
CDR3nt: TGTGCTAGTCTCTGGACAGGGGGCTTCGAGCAGTACTTC
CDR3aa: CASLWTGGFEQYF

abundance: once
d_gene: -
v_gene: TRBV5-6
j_gene: TRBJ2-5
CDR3nt: TGTGCCAGCAGCTTGTTGGGGCGCGAACAAGAGACCCAGTACTTC
CDR3aa: CASSLLGREQETQYF

abundance: once
d_gene: -
v_gene: TRBV5-1
j_gene: TRBJ1-2
CDR3nt: TGCGCCAGCAGCTCGGAAGGGGTCGGCTATGGCTACACCTTC
CDR3aa: CASSSEGVGYGYTF

abundance: few
d_gene: TRBD2
v_gene: TRBV7-2
j_gene: TRBJ2-1
CDR3nt: TGTGCCAGCAGCTTCACTAGCGGGGGGGCAATACCCTACAATGAGCAGTTCTTC
CDR3aa: CASSFTSGGAIPYNEQFF

abundance: -
d_gene: -
v_gene: TRBV19
j_gene: TRBJ1-5
CDR3nt: TGTGCCAGTAGTATAGTCCTAGGGGGACAGCCCCAGCATTTT
CDR3aa: CASSIVLGGQPQHF

abundance: -
d_gene: TRBD2
v_gene: TRBV7-8
j_gene: TRBJ2-1
CDR3nt: TGTGCCAGCAGCTTATGGGCGGGAGGTCATTTGGGGAATGAGCAGTTCTTC
CDR3aa: CASSLWAGGHLGNEQFF

abundance: few
d_gene: TRBD2
v_gene: TRBV10-3
j_gene: TRBJ2-2
CDR3nt: TGTGCCATCAGTGACGGGACTAGCGGGAGTATCGGGGAGCTGTTTTTT
CDR3aa: CAISDGTSGSIGELFF

abundance: -
d_gene: TRBD2
v_gene: TRBV5-1
j_gene: TRBJ2-3
CDR3nt: TGCGCCAGCAGCCGCGAGCTCGGACTAGGCACAGATACGCAGTATTTT
CDR3aa: CASSRELGLGTDTQYF

abundance: -
d_gene: TRBD1
v_gene: TRBV7-9
j_gene: TRBJ1-5
CDR3nt: TGTGCCAGCAGCTTAGAGGGACAGGGGGGTCAGCCCCAGCATTTT
CDR3aa: CASSLEGQGGQPQHF

abundance: -
d_gene: -
v_gene: TRBV29-1
j_gene: TRBJ2-5
CDR3nt: TGCAGCGTTTCTCGGGGCCAAGAGACCCAGTACTTC
CDR3aa: CSVSRGQETQYF

abundance: -
d_gene: -
v_gene: TRBV28
j_gene: TRBJ2-3
CDR3nt: TGTGCCAGCAGTTTAACGGGAGGGGGCCCAGATACGCAGTATTTT
CDR3aa: CASSLTGGGPDTQYF

abundance: -
d_gene: -
v_gene: TRBV9
j_gene: TRBJ2-2
CDR3nt: TGTGCCAGCAGCGTAGTAGGGTGGGGAGCCGGGGAGCTGTTTTTT
CDR3aa: CASSVVGWGAGELFF

abundance: -
d_gene: TRBD1
v_gene: TRBV2
j_gene: TRBJ1-4
CDR3nt: TGTGCCAGTGGGACAGGGGGCTTGGCTAATGAAAAACTGTTTTTT
CDR3aa: CASGTGGLANEKLFF

abundance: -
d_gene: TRBD2
v_gene: TRBV7-2
j_gene: TRBJ2-3
CDR3nt: TGTGCCAGCAGCCCGTGGCGGGGGGCAGATACGCAGTATTTT
CDR3aa: CASSPWRGADTQYF

abundance: -
d_gene: TRBD2
v_gene: TRBV7-9
j_gene: TRBJ2-7
CDR3nt: TGTGCCAGCAGCTCCGGACTAGCGGCCAACTACGAGCAGTACTTC
CDR3aa: CASSSGLAANYEQYF

abundance: -
d_gene: TRBD1
v_gene: TRBV2
j_gene: TRBJ2-5
CDR3nt: TGTGCCAGCAGCAGGACAGGGGCGGAGACCCAGTACTTC
CDR3aa: CASSRTGAETQYF

abundance: -
d_gene: -
v_gene: TRBV5-1
j_gene: TRBJ2-1
CDR3nt: TGCGCCAGCAGCTTCAATAGCGGAAGCTCCTACAATGAGCAGTTCTTC
CDR3aa: CASSFNSGSSYNEQFF

abundance: -
d_gene: -
v_gene: TRBV5-4
j_gene: TRBJ1-1
CDR3nt: TGTGCCAGCAGCTCCCCGGAAGGGGAAACTGAAGCTTTCTTT
CDR3aa: CASSSPEGETEAFF

abundance: -
d_gene: -
v_gene: TRBV7-9
j_gene: TRBJ1-4
CDR3nt: TGTGCCAGCAGCTCCGACATACCCACAACTAATGAAAAACTGTTTTTT
CDR3aa: CASSSDIPTTNEKLFF

abundance: -
d_gene: -
v_gene: TRBV27
j_gene: TRBJ1-2
CDR3nt: TGTGCCAGCAGTTTAATGGGGGGGAGCCGTAACTATGGCTACACCTTC
CDR3aa: CASSLMGGSRNYGYTF

abundance: -
d_gene: TRBD2
v_gene: TRBV5-1
j_gene: TRBJ2-5
CDR3nt: TGCGCCAGCAGCTTGATAGCGGGCGCGGCGGAGACCCAGTACTTC
CDR3aa: CASSLIAGAAETQYF

abundance: -
d_gene: -
v_gene: TRBV11-2
j_gene: TRBJ1-1
CDR3nt: TGTGCCAGCAGCTTAGTGGCCGGGGTAGGACCTGCTTTCTTT
CDR3aa: CASSLVAGVGPAFF

abundance: few
d_gene: -
v_gene: TRBV6-5
j_gene: TRBJ1-1
CDR3nt: TGTGCCAGCAGTGGAGAGGGTTTTGAAGCTTTCTTT
CDR3aa: CASSGEGFEAFF

abundance: -
d_gene: -
v_gene: TRBV6-6
j_gene: TRBJ2-7
CDR3nt: TGTGCCAGCAGTCCCCGGGACACCTCCTACGAGCAGTACTTC
CDR3aa: CASSPRDTSYEQYF

abundance: few
d_gene: TRBD1
v_gene: TRBV28
j_gene: TRBJ1-2
CDR3nt: TGTGCCAGCAGGGACAGGGGGCAGGCTTATGGCTACACCTTC
CDR3aa: CASRDRGQAYGYTF

abundance: -
d_gene: -
v_gene: TRBV11-3
j_gene: TRBJ2-7
CDR3nt: TGTGCCAGCAGCGGAACCCGTGGCAGGTACTACGAGCAGTACTTC
CDR3aa: CASSGTRGRYYEQYF

abundance: -
d_gene: -
v_gene: TRBV7-6
j_gene: TRBJ2-2
CDR3nt: TGTGCCAGCAGCTTAGGGGGCGCCGGGGAGCTGTTTTTT
CDR3aa: CASSLGGAGELFF

abundance: -
d_gene: TRBD1
v_gene: TRBV5-1
j_gene: TRBJ2-7
CDR3nt: TGCGCCAGCAGCTCTGGTGGACAGGGCTCCTACGAGCAGTACTTC
CDR3aa: CASSSGGQGSYEQYF

abundance: -
d_gene: TRBD2
v_gene: TRBV19
j_gene: TRBJ2-1
CDR3nt: TGTGCCAGTAGTGTGACTAGCGGGAGTATGGGTGAGCAGTTCTTC
CDR3aa: CASSVTSGSMGEQFF

abundance: once
d_gene: TRBD2
v_gene: TRBV7-9
j_gene: TRBJ2-1
CDR3nt: TGTGCCAGCAGCGACACTGGGGCTAGCGGGAGTGGGGTTAATGAGCAGTTCTTC
CDR3aa: CASSDTGASGSGVNEQFF

abundance: few
d_gene: TRBD1
v_gene: TRBV7-2
j_gene: TRBJ1-4
CDR3nt: TGTGCCAGCAGCAAACAGGGGTCATCTAATGAAAAACTGTTTTTT
CDR3aa: CASSKQGSSNEKLFF

abundance: -
d_gene: -
v_gene: TRBV25-1
j_gene: TRBJ1-4
CDR3nt: TGTGCCAGCAGTGACCAGGGTTGGGGTGAAAAACTGTTTTTT
CDR3aa: CASSDQGWGEKLFF

abundance: -
d_gene: -
v_gene: TRBV5-4
j_gene: TRBJ2-3
CDR3nt: TGTGCCAGCAGCATCGGAGGCGCCGCCCCCACAGATACGCAGTATTTT
CDR3aa: CASSIGGAAPTDTQYF

abundance: -
d_gene: TRBD1
v_gene: TRBV5-1
j_gene: TRBJ1-2
CDR3nt: TGCGCCAGCAGCAATGGACAGGCAGGGCCCTATGGCTACACCTTC
CDR3aa: CASSNGQAGPYGYTF

abundance: once
d_gene: -
v_gene: TRBV5-1
j_gene: TRBJ1-1
CDR3nt: TGCGCCAGCAGCCTACAGGGCCCCAACACTGAAGCTTTCTTT
CDR3aa: CASSLQGPNTEAFF

abundance: -
d_gene: -
v_gene: TRBV7-2
j_gene: TRBJ1-2
CDR3nt: TGTGCCAGCAGCTTGGACAGTTATGGCTACACCTTC
CDR3aa: CASSLDSYGYTF

abundance: -
d_gene: TRBD1
v_gene: TRBV27
j_gene: TRBJ1-4
CDR3nt: TGTGCCAGCAGTCAATACTGGGACAGGGGCAACGGTAATGAAAAACTGTTTTTT
CDR3aa: CASSQYWDRGNGNEKLFF

abundance: -
d_gene: -
v_gene: TRBV5-1
j_gene: TRBJ1-4
CDR3nt: TGCGCCAGCAGCCAGGAGGGGGAAAAACTGTTTTTT
CDR3aa: CASSQEGEKLFF

abundance: -
d_gene: TRBD2
v_gene: TRBV7-6
j_gene: TRBJ2-2
CDR3nt: TGTGCCAGCAGCTTAGGGACTAGCGGAAAGAACACCGGGGAGCTGTTTTTT
CDR3aa: CASSLGTSGKNTGELFF

abundance: -
d_gene: -
v_gene: TRBV27
j_gene: TRBJ2-1
CDR3nt: TGTGCCAGCAGTCAAGCACCCCGATCCTACAATGAGCAGTTCTTC
CDR3aa: CASSQAPRSYNEQFF

abundance: -
d_gene: -
v_gene: TRBV9
j_gene: TRBJ2-7
CDR3nt: TGTGCCAGCAGCGCAGGGGGAGGACCCTCCTACGAGCAGTACTTC
CDR3aa: CASSAGGGPSYEQYF

abundance: -
d_gene: TRBD1
v_gene: TRBV7-2
j_gene: TRBJ2-3
CDR3nt: TGTGCCAGCAGCCAATATGGGACAGGGTTGTCTAGCACAGATACGCAGTATTTT
CDR3aa: CASSQYGTGLSSTDTQYF